Below, 10 T cell receptor beta chains from the same sample are listed, as sequenced in a study of radiotherapy plus CTLA-4 blockade in lung cancer. Libraries were prepared by immunoSEQ multiplex PCR; TCRdb keeps only in-frame clonotypes and omits some of them. The sample consists of 80,000 to 95,000 clones, 83% of them appearing once. The input for sequencing was peripheral blood, taken from a patient treated with radiotherapy plus ipilimumab. The source is a human donor with non-small cell lung cancer who had stable disease on radiotherapy plus ipilimumab.

V gene TRBV9 combines with J gene TRBJ2-3; D is unresolved. The CDR3 extends over 14 amino acids. The germline V gene encodes CDR1 SGDLS and CDR2 YYNGEE. With 6 bases removed from V and 6 bases from J, the gap between germline ends came to 17 bases. The CDR3 is CASNQGWEVDTQYF. The DNA for the CDR3 is TGTGCCAGCAACCAAGGGTGGGAAGTGGATACGCAGTATTTT. Filled out from reference TRBV9 and TRBJ2-3, the complete variable domain reads DSGVTQTPKHLITATGQRVTLRCSPRSGDLSVYWYQQSLDQGLQFLIQYYNGEERAKGNILERFSAQQFPDLHSELNLSSLELGDSALYFCASNQGWEVDTQYFGPGTRLTVL.

The V gene is TRBV30, the J gene TRBJ2-4, with a tentative D call TRBD1 (6 bases). The CDR3 runs to 15 residues. Germline-derived CDR1 and CDR2 are GTSNPN and SVGIG (reference sequence). Deletions cut 5 bases from V and 3 bases from J, with 17 bases between. The CDR3 here is CAWSAGEFIKNIQYF. The CDR3, as DNA: TGTGCCTGGTCCGCAGGGGAATTTATCAAAAACATTCAGTACTTC.

V and J are TRBV5-5 and TRBJ2-4; D not certain. The V end lost 0 bases, the J end lost 0 bases, and 7 bases lay between the germline ends. The CDR3 consists of 15 residues. Germline V lookup: CDR1 SGHKS, CDR2 YYEKEE (reference sequence). CDR3 in DNA: TGTGCCAGCAGCTTGGGCCCTCTAGCCAAAAACATTCAGTACTTC. It specifies CASSLGPLAKNIQYF.

The table lists this clone with a few counts. This sequence joins TRBV10-2 and TRBJ1-2; 7 nucleotides line up with TRBD1. J was trimmed by 5 bases and V by 2 bases; bases with no gene match: 5. The germline V gene has CDR1 WSHSY and CDR2 SAAADI. The CDR3 contains 14 residues. As DNA, the CDR3 is TGCGCCAGCAGTGAGAGGGGGCGCCATTATGGCTACACCTTC. Translating it yields CASSERGRHYGYTF.

V usage is TRBV6-1 and J usage is TRBJ1-3; TRBD1 matches at 11 bases. Looked up from germline, CDR1 is MNHNS and CDR2 is SASEGT. The V and J ends lost 6 bases and 1 base, in that order; junction bases with no gene match: 2. The CDR3 loop spans 15 amino acids. CDR3 residues: CASRGQGVSGNTIYF. The CDR3 DNA reads TGTGCCAGCAGGGGACAGGGGGTGTCTGGAAACACCATATATTTT.

The chain has TRBV30 and TRBJ1-1; 12 nucleotides align to TRBD1. V lost 2 bases, J lost 0 bases, and 7 bases stayed unmatched. Germline loops: CDR1 GTSNPN, CDR2 SVGIG (reference sequence). The CDR3 extends over 17 amino acids. CDR3 DNA: TGTGCCTGGAGTCCTCGGGACAGGGGGCGAATGAACACTGAAGCTTTCTTT. Its translation is CAWSPRDRGRMNTEAFF.

The chain has TRBV19 and TRBJ1-2; no clear D. This CDR3 has 15 amino acids. The V end lost 3 bases, the J end lost 4 bases, and 15 bases lay between the germline ends. CDR1 LNHDA and CDR2 SQIVND come from the germline V gene (reference sequence). DNA of the CDR3: TGTGCCAGTAGTATCGGAGGGTTCTCGCCCTATGGCTACACCTTC. This gives the protein CASSIGGFSPYGYTF.

The CDR3 here is CASSPIQGTPGNTIYF. DNA for the CDR3: TGTGCCAGCAGTCCGATACAGGGAACTCCTGGAAACACCATATATTTT. This chain joins TRBV28 and TRBJ1-3; perhaps TRBD1 as D (6 bases). Germline assignment: CDR1 MDHEN and CDR2 SYDVKM. V was cut by 5 bases and J by 2 bases, with 16 bases left in between. The CDR3 runs 16 residues.

V usage is TRBV30 and J usage is TRBJ2-1; 9 positions agree with TRBD2. The germline CDR1 and CDR2 sequences are GTSNPN and SVGIG (reference sequence). This CDR3 has 12 residues. Germline trimming cut 0 bases from V and 9 bases from J; bases unmatched to any gene: 0. CDR3 loop: CAWSVLAGEQFF. Written as DNA, the CDR3 is TGTGCCTGGAGTGTACTAGCGGGTGAGCAGTTCTTC.

The CDR3 region is CASSVDGGGNTIYF. CDR3 sequence (DNA): TGTGCCAGCAGCGTAGATGGGGGAGGAAACACCATATATTTT. V and J are TRBV9 and TRBJ1-3, with TRBD1 as a possible D gene (5 bases). Between the trimmed V and J ends, which lost 0 bases and 4 bases, there was a span of 8 bases. In germline, CDR1 is SGDLS, CDR2 YYNGEE. This CDR3 spans 14 amino acids.